The 22 T cell receptor beta chains below were found in one sample sequenced in a study of T cell responses to AZD1222 COVID-19 vaccine. Sequenced by immunoSEQ multiplex PCR; TCRdb stores in-frame clones only, minus some. This table has 25,000 to 30,000 clones, 78% appearing once. The material sequenced was peripheral blood, taken on day 0 of AZD1222 vaccination. The receptors here all came from an adult in good health.

V and J are TRBV2 and TRBJ1-2; D gene ambiguous. The V end lost 3 bases, the J end lost 2 bases, and 4 bases lay between the germline ends. Looked up from germline, CDR1 is SNHLY and CDR2 is FYNNEI. The CDR3 runs 12 residues. Written as DNA, the CDR3 is TGTGCCAGCAGTGACACCAACTATGGCTACACCTTC. This sequence encodes CASSDTNYGYTF.

The chain links TRBV19 to TRBJ1-5, with 8 positions matching TRBD1. The CDR3 sequence is 15 residues long. V shed 4 bases and J 11 bases; nucleotides not matched to a gene: 13. Germline CDR1 is LNHDA and CDR2 is SQIVND (reference sequence). The CDR3 region has the DNA TGTGCCAGTAGTAACCACAGGGGGAGGTTGGATGCCCAGCATTTT. This sequence encodes CASSNHRGRLDAQHF.

The chain carries TRBV11-2 and TRBJ2-3; D is perhaps TRBD2 (6 bases). Germline V gene sequence: CDR1 SGHAT, CDR2 FQNNGV. The CDR3 is made up of 13 amino acids. V dropped 3 bases and J dropped 3 bases, with 7 bases sitting between them. The chain's CDR3 is CASSLAGTDTQYF. The CDR3 nucleotides read TGTGCCAGCAGCTTGGCGGGGACAGATACGCAGTATTTT.

V and J are TRBV19 and TRBJ2-5; D may be TRBD1 or TRBD2 (5 bases each). V shed 4 bases and J shed 5 bases, with 14 bases lying between them. Germline CDR1 reads LNHDA; CDR2 reads SQIVND (reference sequence). The CDR3 runs 14 residues. The CDR3 coding sequence is TGTGCCAGTAGTACCGGGACGGGTGGGGAGACCCAGTACTTC. Encoded protein: CASSTGTGGETQYF.

CDR3 sequence: CASVGFGGLGEKLFF. The CDR3 nucleotides read TGTGCCAGCGTAGGGTTCGGGGGGCTAGGAGAAAAACTGTTTTTT. The V and J genes are TRBV6-5 and TRBJ1-4; a possible D gene is TRBD1 (6 bases). Trimming pared 8 bases from V and 8 bases from J, leaving 21 bases between. CDR1 and CDR2 (germline): MNHEY, SVGAGI. The CDR3 contains 15 residues.

This chain links TRBV4-1 with TRBJ1-4; D gene ambiguous. The CDR3 is 16 amino acids. Germline V gene sequence: CDR1 MGHRA, CDR2 YSYEKL. V was cut by 0 bases and J by 4 bases, with 12 bases left in between. The CDR3 DNA follows: TGCGCCAGCAGCCAAGATCCGATAGCCAGTAATGAAAAACTGTTTTTT. As protein: CASSQDPIASNEKLFF.

This chain connects TRBV27 to TRBJ1-5, with 7 nucleotides matching TRBD1. Germline CDR1 and CDR2: MNHEY and SMNVEV (reference sequence). Trimming at V came to 5 bases and at J to 2 bases, leaving 9 bases not matched to a gene. CDR3 length equals 16 residues. As DNA, the CDR3 is TGTGCCAGCAGTCCCCCCGACAGGGTCGGCAATCAGCCCCAGCATTTT. Amino acids: CASSPPDRVGNQPQHF.

This chain joins TRBV18 and TRBJ2-2; TRBD1 matches at 7 bases. Trimming removed 6 bases from V and 6 bases from J; junction bases left unmatched: 13. This CDR3 is built from 16 residues. Germline CDR1 is KGHSH and CDR2 is LQKENI. CDR3 residues: CASSPLGQALPGELFF. CDR3 nucleotides: TGTGCCAGCTCTCCTCTCGGACAGGCGCTACCCGGGGAGCTGTTTTTT.

The rearrangement joins TRBV7-6 to TRBJ2-1; D tentatively reads TRBD1 or TRBD2 (7 bases each). CDR3 length: 17 residues. Trimming shortened V by 1 base and J by 2 bases, and 15 bases separated the two germline ends. CDR1 and CDR2 (germline): SGHVS, FNYEAQ. Here the CDR3 reads CASSLVPTGTTYNEQFF. As DNA, the CDR3 is TGTGCCAGCAGCTTAGTTCCGACAGGGACTACCTACAATGAGCAGTTCTTC.

A note on this clone: Other DNA sequences of this sample code for an identical CDR3. The chain is built from TRBV7-8 and TRBJ1-5, with D tentatively TRBD1 (6 bases). The CDR3 runs 15 residues. The germline gives CDR1 SGHVS, CDR2 FQNEAQ. Trimming removed 0 bases at V and 5 bases at J, with 11 bases between. The CDR3 nucleotides read TGTGCCAGCAGCTTAGCACAGGGCGTAGATCAGCCCCAGCATTTT. Its translation is CASSLAQGVDQPQHF.

The chain joins TRBV5-8 to TRBJ1-6, with 9 bases that match TRBD1. After removal of 5 bases from V and 7 bases from J, the junction contained 7 bases not matched to a gene. The CDR3 sequence is 15 residues long. Germline V gene data show CDR1 as SGHTS and CDR2 as YDEGEE. CDR3 residues: CASSAGTGRNSPLHF. CDR3 DNA: TGTGCCAGCAGTGCCGGGACAGGGCGAAATTCACCCCTCCACTTT.

The CDR3: CASMISSYNEQFF. The CDR3 nucleotides are TGTGCCAGCATGATTAGCTCCTACAATGAGCAGTTCTTC. The chain links TRBV28 to TRBJ2-1; D uncertain. The CDR3 is 13 residues long. V was pared by 7 bases and J by 0 bases, with 7 bases between. Per the germline V gene, CDR1 is MDHEN and CDR2 is SYDVKM.

The gene calls are TRBV27 and TRBJ1-1, with 8 positions matching TRBD1. J was trimmed by 1 base and V by 3 bases; bases with no gene match: 4. Germline V lookup: CDR1 MNHEY, CDR2 SMNVEV (reference sequence). The length of the CDR3 is 15 residues. CDR3 amino acids: CASSFRGHWNTEAFF. CDR3 DNA: TGTGCCAGCAGTTTCAGGGGGCACTGGAACACTGAAGCTTTCTTT.

J is TRBJ2-5 and V is TRBV11-1; a weak D match, TRBD1 (6 bases). Trimming removed 7 bases at V and 5 bases at J, with 14 bases between. The CDR3 is 13 residues long. CDR1 SGHAT and CDR2 FQDESV come from the germline V gene (reference sequence). The CDR3, as DNA: TGTGCCAGCACCCTACAGGGCAGGGAGACCCAGTACTTC. Its translation is CASTLQGRETQYF.

The rearrangement uses TRBV11-2 and TRBJ2-7, with D hard to call. The CDR3 runs 12 residues. Germline CDR1 reads SGHAT; CDR2 reads FQNNGV. V shed 5 bases and J shed 3 bases, with 8 bases lying between them. The CDR3 loop reads CASSLRVYEQYF. CDR3 sequence (DNA): TGTGCCAGCAGCCTAAGGGTCTACGAGCAGTACTTC.

As DNA, the CDR3 is TGTGCCAGGGACGCCGGGACAGGGGGCACTGAAGCTTTCTTT. Translation gives CARDAGTGGTEAFF. V gene TRBV2 combines with J gene TRBJ1-1; the match to TRBD1 covers 11 bases. The germline V gene has CDR1 SNHLY and CDR2 FYNNEI. CDR3 length: 14 amino acids. Unmatched junction bases numbered 7, after V lost 9 bases and J lost 4 bases.

The chain carries TRBV19 and TRBJ2-3; D not resolved. V was trimmed by 1 base and J by 2 bases, leaving 10 bases between them. The CDR3 is 15 amino acids. Germline values: CDR1 LNHDA, CDR2 SQIVND (reference sequence). In DNA form, the CDR3 reads TGTGCCAGTAGTATAGTTAGGACGTCCACAGATACGCAGTATTTT. This gives the protein CASSIVRTSTDTQYF.

This rearrangement joins TRBV6-5 to TRBJ1-6; D uncertain. The germline V and J ends were trimmed by 6 bases and 7 bases, with 16 bases remaining between them. CDR1 is MNHEY, CDR2 SVGAGI, per germline. This CDR3 contains 15 residues. The CDR3 DNA is TGTGCCAGCAGATTATCGGATTCGGGAAATTCACCCCTCCACTTT. Translation gives CASRLSDSGNSPLHF.

The chain is built from TRBV6-4 and TRBJ2-1, with 7 bases aligning to TRBD1. Per germline, CDR1 MRHNA and CDR2 SNTAGT. J was trimmed by 3 bases and V by 6 bases; bases with no gene match: 8. The CDR3 has 15 residues. The CDR3 reads CASSPAAGGYNEQFF. The CDR3 DNA reads TGTGCCAGCAGCCCAGCGGCAGGGGGCTACAATGAGCAGTTCTTC.

This sequence joins TRBV5-5 and TRBJ1-1; 9 bases align to TRBD1. This CDR3 has 16 residues. The ends lost 3 bases at V and 0 bases at J; junction bases unmatched: 6. Germline V lookup: CDR1 SGHKS, CDR2 YYEKEE (reference sequence). Here the CDR3 reads CASSSTGGALNTEAFF. The CDR3 bases are TGTGCCAGCAGCTCTACAGGGGGCGCTCTGAACACTGAAGCTTTCTTT.

The J gene is TRBJ2-5, the V gene TRBV2; 10 bases line up with TRBD1. Per the germline V gene, CDR1 is SNHLY and CDR2 is FYNNEI. CDR3 length equals 15 residues. V shed 6 bases, J shed 4 bases, and the junction held 8 bases outside the gene matches. CDR3 sequence reads: CASSADRGRRETQYF. CDR3 nucleotide sequence: TGTGCCAGCAGCGCGGACAGGGGGAGGAGAGAGACCCAGTACTTC.

This chain joins TRBV7-2 and TRBJ2-3; 9 bases agree with TRBD2. Germline assignment: CDR1 SGHTA and CDR2 FQGNSA. J gave up 1 base and V 5 bases, and 1 base lay outside the gene matches. The CDR3 extends over 14 amino acids. The DNA of the CDR3 is TGTGCCAGCAGCCCTAGCGGGGGCACAGATACGCAGTATTTT. This translates into CASSPSGGTDTQYF.